This T cell receptor beta chain was captured in a study of HIV-infected children after antiretroviral therapy interruption. About the study: EBV and CMV exposure was recorded in most children.

RNA-based 3' RACE libraries used unique molecular identifiers. A single record per CDR3 protein comes from TCRdb applying MiXCR to the 3' RACE reads. The sample yields tens of thousands of distinct CDR3 sequences, over 6% seen once. This clonotype has ten or more counts. Treatment meaning: PENTA 11 planned treatment interruption arm or continuous ART arm. Material: CD45RA+ CD4+ T cells from PBMCs, pooled from several time points, obtained from a donor given antiretroviral therapy, either interrupted or continuous. Described subset: naive CD4+ CD45RA+ CD45RO- T cells. The TCR comes from a pool of human donors with HIV.

The CDR3, as DNA: TGTGCCAGCAGTACACGTCGACAGGATGGCTACACCTTC. It encodes CASSTRRQDGYTF. The gene calls are TRBV12-3 or TRBV12-4 and TRBJ1-2, with a tentative D call TRBD1 (6 bases). Between the trimmed V and J ends, which lost 5 bases and 6 bases, there was a span of 13 bases. The CDR3 is 13 amino acids.